Below, 26 T cell receptor beta chains from the same sample are listed, as sequenced in a study of T cells in Graves' hyperthyroidism and ophthalmopathy. It was RNA transcripts that yielded the amplified TCR beta CDR3 regions. HTBI primers drove first-round RT-PCR of the TCR CDR3. TCRdb recomputed calls from the multiplex PCR reads with MiXCR, one row per CDR3 protein. The sample includes about half a million distinct CDR3 sequences, 22% of them seen just once. Sequencing was performed on blood. These receptors were taken from a woman in her 70s with Graves' ophthalmopathy.

In its sample, this clonotype was seen many times. The J gene is TRBJ1-1, the V gene TRBV6-5, with D perhaps matching TRBD1 (5 bases). Germline V gene sequence: CDR1 MNHEY, CDR2 SVGAGI. There are 14 residues in the CDR3. V was cut by 2 bases and J by 1 base, with 8 bases left in between. This CDR3 is CASSYVGGNTEAFF. CDR3 bases: TGTGCCAGCAGTTACGTTGGGGGGAACACTGAAGCTTTCTTT.

This clonotype was picked up many times. This chain connects TRBV28 to TRBJ1-2; D unresolved. The CDR3 covers 14 residues. Germline CDR1 reads MDHEN; CDR2 reads SYDVKM. V lost 3 bases to trimming and J lost 1 base, with 9 bases between them. The CDR3 loop reads CASSLRAVNYGYTF. CDR3 sequence (DNA): TGTGCCAGCAGTTTGAGGGCAGTTAACTATGGCTACACCTTC.

This chain links TRBV10-3 with TRBJ1-2; D might be TRBD1 (6 bases). Trimming took off 6 bases at V and 5 bases at J, with 13 bases between the two ends. The CDR3 consists of 13 residues. CDR1 is ENHRY and CDR2 is SYGVKD in the germline V gene. CDR3 residues: CAIRGGSEYGYTF. DNA for the CDR3: TGTGCCATCAGAGGGGGGAGTGAGTATGGCTACACCTTC.

This clonotype was seen a handful of times. The chain uses TRBV28 and TRBJ2-3; 10 bases match TRBD2. Unmatched junction bases numbered 17, after V lost 5 bases and J lost 3 bases. The CDR3 is made up of 19 amino acids. The germline V gene has CDR1 MDHEN and CDR2 SYDVKM. The CDR3 nucleotides are TGTGCCAGCAGTCTCCCTCTAGCGGGAGTTGGCCACTCGACAGATACGCAGTATTTT. Translated: CASSLPLAGVGHSTDTQYF.

At least ten counts were recorded for this clonotype. This rearrangement joins TRBV6-1 to TRBJ2-7; TRBD1 agrees at 11 bases. The germline gives CDR1 MNHNS, CDR2 SASEGT. With V trimmed by 0 bases and J by 7 bases, 5 bases remained unmatched. The CDR3 length is 15 residues. The CDR3 DNA follows: TGTGCCAGCAGTGAAGCAGGACAGGGGGCGCGGGAGCAGTACTTC. This codes for CASSEAGQGAREQYF.

The rearrangement uses TRBV5-1 and TRBJ1-1; D might be TRBD1 (5 bases). The CDR3 consists of 12 residues. Germline CDR1 is SGHRS and CDR2 is YFSETQ. Trimming removed 6 bases at V and 7 bases at J, with 13 bases between. The CDR3 protein is CASTDQGIEAFF. The CDR3 coding sequence is TGCGCCAGCACCGATCAGGGAATTGAAGCTTTCTTT.

This clonotype was seen many times. J is TRBJ1-2 and V is TRBV12-3 or TRBV12-4; D is perhaps TRBD1 (5 bases). V lost 2 bases and J 7 bases, leaving 17 bases between the germline ends. The CDR3 has 15 residues. CDR3 in amino acids: CASSLPVTGGGGYTF. The CDR3 nucleotides read TGTGCCAGCAGTTTACCCGTTACGGGGGGAGGTGGCTACACCTTC.

This clonotype was seen at least ten times. This chain joins TRBV20-1 and TRBJ2-7, with 12 bases lining up with TRBD2. The germline CDR1 and CDR2 sequences are DFQATT and SNEGSKA (reference sequence). This CDR3 contains 13 residues. Trimming cost V 6 bases and J 5 bases; bases outside gene matches: 5. CDR3 nucleotide sequence: TGCAGTGCGAGACTAGCGGGAGCGCACGAGCAGTACTTC. Translation: CSARLAGAHEQYF.

This clonotype was detected only a few times. The chain links TRBV5-1 to TRBJ2-3; 7 bases fit TRBD1. The CDR3 has 15 residues. Germline-derived CDR1 and CDR2 are SGHRS and YFSETQ. V was pared by 4 bases and J by 0 bases, with 5 bases of the junction left unmatched. CDR3 loop: CASSRDSSSTDTQYF. In DNA, the CDR3 is TGCGCCAGCAGCCGGGACAGTTCTAGCACAGATACGCAGTATTTT.

This clonotype was seen only a few times. This sequence joins TRBV27 and TRBJ2-1, with 8 bases lining up with TRBD2. V dropped 2 bases and J dropped 8; count of bases not matched to a gene: 5. In germline, CDR1 is MNHEY, CDR2 SMNVEV (reference sequence). This CDR3 spans 14 amino acids. CDR3 nucleotide sequence: TGTGCCAGCAGTTTAGCGGGAGGAACCTATGAGCAGTTCTTC. Its protein product is CASSLAGGTYEQFF.

The J gene is TRBJ1-5, the V gene TRBV2; no clear D. This CDR3 spans 15 amino acids. Germline CDR1 and CDR2: SNHLY and FYNNEI. With 1 base removed from V and 3 bases from J, the gap between germline ends came to 10 bases. The CDR3 DNA is TGTGCCAGCAGTGAAGAAATGGGGAACAATCAGCCCCAGCATTTT. Amino acids: CASSEEMGNNQPQHF.

This clonotype was detected many times. V and J are TRBV28 and TRBJ2-1; D may be TRBD1 (6 bases). This CDR3 region has 13 residues. V lost 7 bases to trimming and J lost 8 bases, with 15 bases between them. CDR1 MDHEN and CDR2 SYDVKM come from the germline V gene. The CDR3 DNA is TGTGCCAGCACCCTAGGGGGTCGTGATGAGCAGTTCTTC. Protein: CASTLGGRDEQFF. Together with reference TRBV28 and TRBJ2-1, the CDR3 gives the full variable domain: DVKVTQSSRYLVKRTGEKVFLECVQDMDHENMFWYRQDPGLGLRLIYFSYDVKMKEKGDIPEGYSVSREKKERFSLILESASTNQTSMYLCASTLGGRDEQFFGPGTRLTVL.

This clonotype was seen a handful of times. The chain combines TRBV28 with TRBJ1-6; D is possibly TRBD1 (5 bases). The CDR3 contains 15 residues. Per the germline V gene, CDR1 is MDHEN and CDR2 is SYDVKM. V was trimmed by 6 bases and J by 9 bases, leaving 18 bases between them. CDR3 coding DNA: TGTGCCAGCAGGGGATGGGGGGGAGAAGGTTCACCCCTCCACTTT. Translating it yields CASRGWGGEGSPLHF.

This clonotype was seen repeatedly, ten times or more. V and J are TRBV3-1 and TRBJ2-7; D is undetermined. Germline loops: CDR1 LGHDT, CDR2 YNNKEL (reference sequence). The CDR3 totals 11 residues. Between the trimmed V and J ends, which lost 3 bases and 2 bases, there was a span of 2 bases. CDR3 loop: CASSHTYEQYF. In nucleotides, the CDR3 is TGTGCCAGCAGCCATACCTACGAGCAGTACTTC.

This clonotype was recorded many times. DNA for the CDR3: TGTGCCAGCAGTATGGGGGGCAACACTGAAGCTTTCTTT. It codes for CASSMGGNTEAFF. V gene TRBV12-3 or TRBV12-4 combines with J gene TRBJ1-1; possibly TRBD1 for D (6 bases). The CDR3 spans 13 residues. The V end was cut by 5 bases, the J end by 2 bases, with 9 bases between.

V and J are TRBV7-3 and TRBJ2-1; the D is unclear. V lost 1 base and J 4 bases, leaving 11 bases between the germline ends. Germline CDR1 SGHTA, CDR2 FQGTGA. This CDR3 has 15 amino acids. The CDR3 DNA is TGTGCCAGCAGCTTAATTGGGCTAGATTACAATGAGCAGTTCTTC. It translates to CASSLIGLDYNEQFF.

This chain links TRBV27 with TRBJ2-2; D uncertain. The V end was cut by 3 bases, the J end by 6 bases, with 8 bases between. This CDR3 region has 13 residues. Germline V gives CDR1 MNHEY, CDR2 SMNVEV (reference sequence). CDR3 bases: TGTGCCAGCAGTTTTCGGACCCCCGGGGAGCTGTTTTTT. Protein: CASSFRTPGELFF.

This chain's CDR3 is CASSLGQVFYEQYF. Written as DNA, the CDR3 is TGCGCCAGCAGCTTGGGGCAGGTTTTCTACGAGCAGTACTTC. V gene TRBV5-1 combines with J gene TRBJ2-7; D ambiguous. The germline V and J ends were trimmed by 0 bases and 3 bases, with 10 bases remaining between them. This CDR3 is 14 amino acids long. Germline CDR1 reads SGHRS; CDR2 reads YFSETQ.

This clonotype was detected only a few times. The DNA of the CDR3 is TGTGCCAGCAGCTTAGCGGGTGCCCTGGAGAGAGGCAACGAGCAGTACTTC. As protein: CASSLAGALERGNEQYF. The chain links TRBV7-9 to TRBJ2-7; D call uncertain. V lost 0 bases to trimming and J lost 5 bases, with 20 bases between them. Germline CDR1 reads SEHNR; CDR2 reads FQNEAQ (reference sequence). CDR3 length equals 17 residues.

The V call is TRBV20-1, the J call TRBJ1-3, with no clear D. Trimming pared 6 bases from V and 3 bases from J, leaving 9 bases between. This CDR3 comprises 12 residues. The germline V gene has CDR1 DFQATT and CDR2 SNEGSKA (reference sequence). The CDR3 sequence is CSAVGFGNTIYF. The DNA of the CDR3 is TGCAGTGCGGTAGGGTTTGGAAACACCATATATTTT.

The chain joins TRBV20-1 to TRBJ2-3; tentatively, D is TRBD1 or TRBD2 (5 bases each). This CDR3 region has 12 residues. The germline CDR1 and CDR2 sequences are DFQATT and SNEGSKA (reference sequence). Trimming shortened V by 5 bases and J by 7 bases, and 13 bases separated the two germline ends. The CDR3 here is CSAWDHTNTQYF. As DNA, the CDR3 is TGCAGTGCTTGGGACCACACGAATACGCAGTATTTT.

V and J are TRBV27 and TRBJ2-2; D may be TRBD1 (5 bases). The ends were cut back, 2 bases at V and 6 bases at J, with 16 bases in the middle. Looked up from germline, CDR1 is MNHEY and CDR2 is SMNVEV (reference sequence). The CDR3 has 16 amino acids. CDR3 in amino acids: CASSLGRQRIAGELFF. The CDR3 DNA sequence: TGTGCCAGCAGTTTAGGTAGACAGAGAATCGCCGGGGAGCTGTTTTTT.

CDR3 amino acids: CASSSTGGDEQYF. CDR3 nucleotides: TGTGCCAGCAGCTCAACAGGGGGGGACGAGCAGTACTTC. The V and J genes are TRBV7-9 and TRBJ2-7; weak D call: TRBD1 (8 bases). The CDR3 covers 13 residues. Germline CDR1 and CDR2: SEHNR and FQNEAQ (reference sequence). Trimming pared 4 bases from V and 5 bases from J, leaving 12 bases between.

J is TRBJ2-1 and V is TRBV14; 7 nucleotides match TRBD1. Germline CDR1 reads SGHDN; CDR2 reads FVKESK. CDR3 length: 16 amino acids. The V and J ends lost 4 bases and 0 bases, in that order; junction bases with no gene match: 6. CDR3 sequence reads: CASSRGQTLSYNEQFF. The DNA of the CDR3 is TGTGCCAGCAGCCGGGGACAGACCCTCTCCTACAATGAGCAGTTCTTC.

The V gene is TRBV3-1, the J gene TRBJ1-2, with D hard to call. This CDR3 is built from 14 residues. Between the trimmed V and J ends, which lost 4 bases and 1 base, there was a span of 10 bases. CDR1 and CDR2 from the germline V gene are LGHDT and YNNKEL (reference sequence). The CDR3 bases are TGTGCCAGCAGCCCGGGAGCAGATAACTATGGCTACACCTTC. Amino acids: CASSPGADNYGYTF.

The chain has TRBV20-1 and TRBJ2-1; D gene uncertain. V lost 7 bases, J lost 5 bases, and 12 bases lay in between. Germline values: CDR1 DFQATT, CDR2 SNEGSKA (reference sequence). The CDR3 totals 12 residues. The CDR3 nucleotides are TGCAGTGGAGGTGGCATTAACAATGAGCAGTTCTTC. It yields the protein CSGGGINNEQFF.